Reported below is one T cell receptor (beta chain). In the study's own analysis: Amplification of reference gene primers was used by the study to estimate nucleated cell counts. Method: immunoSEQ multiplex PCR; TCRdb's copy keeps in-frame clones and lacks some. Clone size and V and J calls were adopted from that table, with D and trimming inferred from the DNA. Of around 87,000 clones detected, about nine tenths appear once; the ten largest clones hold roughly 1.5%. The entry originates in a study of blood T cell repertoires in COVID-19. Study summary: Samples representing acute and convalescent COVID-19 were sourced from the United States, Italy and Spain. In each case, the material was cDNA or gDNA derived from T cells, B-cell-depleted T cells, or PBMCs.

This CDR3 has 14 residues. The junction had 8 bases not matched to a gene; V was cut back by 8 bases and J by 1 base. Germline V gene lookup returns CDR1 SNHLY and CDR2 FYNNEI. V gene TRBV2 combines with J gene TRBJ2-7, with 7 bases that match TRBD1. The TCR sequence derives from a human donor with active COVID-19. The donor label of this sample is uncertain. Material for sequencing was peripheral blood. The CDR3 DNA sequence: TGTGCCAGCCGGCTAGGACAGGTTTCCTACGAGCAGTACTTC. Translation: CASRLGQVSYEQYF.